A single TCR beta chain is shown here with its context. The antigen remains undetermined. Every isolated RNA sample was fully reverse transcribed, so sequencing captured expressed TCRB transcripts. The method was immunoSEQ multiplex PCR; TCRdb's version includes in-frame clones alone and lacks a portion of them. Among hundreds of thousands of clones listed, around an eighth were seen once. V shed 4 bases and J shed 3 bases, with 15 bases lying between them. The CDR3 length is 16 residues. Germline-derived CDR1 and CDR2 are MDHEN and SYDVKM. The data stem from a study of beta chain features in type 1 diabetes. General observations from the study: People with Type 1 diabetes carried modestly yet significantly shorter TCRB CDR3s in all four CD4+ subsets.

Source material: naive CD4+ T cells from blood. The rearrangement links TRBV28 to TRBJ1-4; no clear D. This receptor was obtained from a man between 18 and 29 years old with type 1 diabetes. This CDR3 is CASSSVEGTSNEKLFF. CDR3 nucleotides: TGTGCCAGCAGTTCCGTGGAGGGCACGTCTAATGAAAAACTGTTTTTT.